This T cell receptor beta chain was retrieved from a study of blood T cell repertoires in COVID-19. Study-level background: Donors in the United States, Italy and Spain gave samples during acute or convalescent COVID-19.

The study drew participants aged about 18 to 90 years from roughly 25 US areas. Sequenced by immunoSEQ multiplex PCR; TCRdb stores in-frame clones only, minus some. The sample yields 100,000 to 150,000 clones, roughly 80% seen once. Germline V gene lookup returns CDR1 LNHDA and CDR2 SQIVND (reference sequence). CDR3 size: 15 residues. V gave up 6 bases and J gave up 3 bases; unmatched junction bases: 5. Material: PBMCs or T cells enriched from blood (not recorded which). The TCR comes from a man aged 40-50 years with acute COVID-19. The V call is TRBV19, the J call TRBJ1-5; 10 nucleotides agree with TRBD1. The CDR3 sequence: CASSRTGGDNQPQHF. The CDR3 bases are TGTGCCAGTAGCAGGACAGGGGGAGACAATCAGCCCCAGCATTTT.